A selection of T cell receptor beta chains follows, all from one sample in a study of T cell repertoires in cytomegalovirus infection. TCRdb processed the reads anew with MiXCR; each CDR3 protein has one entry. The repertoire holds 150,000 to 200,000 distinct CDR3 sequences, with roughly 28% as singletons. The sample comprised PBMCs. The receptors stem from a human donor in good health (CMV status not recorded). Some clones in this sample may be carry-over from other donors' samples. Both conserved end residues are part of each CDR3. The D gene is left open where the match is weak. Not all rows give a size; the values are once, few, many and, for expanded clones, a class.

CDR3 DNA: TGTGCCACCAGCAGAGGGTTTTATAGCGATCAGCCCCAGCATTTT; CDR3 protein: CATSRGFYSDQPQHF; clone size: NA; J gene: TRBJ1-5; V gene: TRBV15; D gene: NA; CDR3 length: 15
CDR3 DNA: TGTGCCAGCAGCTTACGACAGGGGGCAACAGATACGCAGTATTTT; CDR3 protein: CASSLRQGATDTQYF; clone size: few; J gene: TRBJ2-3; V gene: TRBV11-3; D gene: TRBD1; CDR3 length: 15
CDR3 DNA: TGTGCCAGCAGCCTCCGAGGGAGGGGAGGCACTGAAGCTTTCTTT; CDR3 protein: CASSLRGRGGTEAFF; clone size: NA; J gene: TRBJ1-1; V gene: TRBV3-1; D gene: NA; CDR3 length: 15
CDR3 DNA: TGTGCCAGCAGCGGACAGGGGACTGATAATGAGCAGTTCTTC; CDR3 protein: CASSGQGTDNEQFF; clone size: few; J gene: TRBJ2-1; V gene: TRBV7-2; D gene: TRBD1; CDR3 length: 14
CDR3 DNA: TGTGCCAGCAGCCCCCGACTAGCGGGGGGGAGGCCGGAGCAGTTCTTC; CDR3 protein: CASSPRLAGGRPEQFF; clone size: many; J gene: TRBJ2-1; V gene: TRBV7-2; D gene: TRBD2; CDR3 length: 16
CDR3 DNA: TGTGCCAGCAGTTACCGTGGAGGTAATGAGCAGTTCTTC; CDR3 protein: CASSYRGGNEQFF; clone size: NA; J gene: TRBJ2-1; V gene: TRBV6-6; D gene: NA; CDR3 length: 13
CDR3 DNA: TGTGTCAGCAGCCGAGGGGGGAGGGACACTGAAGCTTTCTTT; CDR3 protein: CVSSRGGRDTEAFF; clone size: NA; J gene: TRBJ1-1; V gene: TRBV7-8; D gene: NA; CDR3 length: 14
CDR3 DNA: TGTGCCAGCAGCTTAGATTCCCGGAGCTCCTACGAGCAGTACTTC; CDR3 protein: CASSLDSRSSYEQYF; clone size: few; J gene: TRBJ2-7; V gene: TRBV11-2; D gene: NA; CDR3 length: 15
CDR3 DNA: TGTGCCAGCAGTTTTTCGACCAGCGGGGATGGTGAGCAGTTCTTC; CDR3 protein: CASSFSTSGDGEQFF; clone size: NA; J gene: TRBJ2-1; V gene: TRBV12-3/TRBV12-4; D gene: TRBD2; CDR3 length: 15
CDR3 DNA: TGTGCCAGCAGCTGGGGGGATCAGAACACTGAAGCTTTCTTT; CDR3 protein: CASSWGDQNTEAFF; clone size: NA; J gene: TRBJ1-1; V gene: TRBV7-6; D gene: NA; CDR3 length: 14
CDR3 DNA: TGTGCCAGCGGCATGGAGCACTGGATGAACACTGAAGCTTTCTTT; CDR3 protein: CASGMEHWMNTEAFF; clone size: NA; J gene: TRBJ1-1; V gene: TRBV6-2/TRBV6-3; D gene: NA; CDR3 length: 15
CDR3 DNA: TGTGCCAGCTCACCGGAACAGGGGGAGGACCTGAGCTACACCTTC; CDR3 protein: CASSPEQGEDLSYTF; clone size: once; J gene: TRBJ1-2; V gene: TRBV18; D gene: TRBD1; CDR3 length: 15
CDR3 DNA: TGCAGTGCTCGCGGGGGGGGAGAGACCCAGTACTTC; CDR3 protein: CSARGGGETQYF; clone size: NA; J gene: TRBJ2-5; V gene: TRBV20-1; D gene: TRBD2; CDR3 length: 12
CDR3 DNA: TGCGCCAGCAGCTTGACAGGGGTAGGAAACACCATATATTTT; CDR3 protein: CASSLTGVGNTIYF; clone size: NA; J gene: TRBJ1-3; V gene: TRBV5-1; D gene: TRBD1; CDR3 length: 14
CDR3 DNA: TGTGCCAGCAATCTAGGGACTAGCGGGGGGAATGAGCAGTTCTTC; CDR3 protein: CASNLGTSGGNEQFF; clone size: NA; J gene: TRBJ2-1; V gene: TRBV7-2; D gene: TRBD2; CDR3 length: 15
CDR3 DNA: TGTGCCAGCAGCTTAGTTCGCACCACAGATACGCAGTATTTT; CDR3 protein: CASSLVRTTDTQYF; clone size: few; J gene: TRBJ2-3; V gene: TRBV7-9; D gene: NA; CDR3 length: 14